The source of this T cell receptor beta chain is a study of cytomegalovirus exposure and HLA in healthy donors (dated by TCRdb to 2015 to 2018). For the wider study: In an earlier analysis of about 560 of the donors, 276 Gb of sequence data and 90 million to 130 million unique TCR beta sequences from 150 million to 200 million T cells were reported. Approximately 300 gigabases of sequencing data and around 88 million unique TCR sequences made up an early release that covered roughly 670 HLA-typed donors. Among the roughly 430 genotyped donors, around 81% belonged to the genetic ancestry cluster associated with self-reported Caucasian donors. The study was designed to test whether signatures of past pathogen exposure could be identified by cataloging public T cell receptors. The study profiled the T cell repertoires of under 700 subjects by immunosequencing and related them to cytomegalovirus serostatus. Besides the first cohort of approximately 670 subjects, a separate validation cohort made up of roughly 120 different subjects was used. The study combined high-throughput TCR immunosequencing, statistical association of individual TCRs with disease status, and machine learning to predict cytomegalovirus infection status. In a later analysis, previously published TCR beta repertoires from 666 donors were re-analyzed and high-resolution HLA genotyping was added so that TCR occurrence patterns could be studied. In the later analysis, no new phenotypic data were used to find candidate immune exposures; instead, reliance was placed on TCR beta sequences and their occurrence across donors. An earlier analysis of some 600 of the donors applied high-throughput TCR beta sequencing to assess whether each TCR beta V gene segment acted as functional or pseudogenic. Donor age, sex, ethnicity and CMV serostatus were collected together with the repertoire data. Genome-wide SNP genotypes for about three fifths of the roughly 700 donors were used in a later genetic analysis, which treated that subset as a discovery cohort. All discovery cohort repertoires had been generated using a single sequencing platform. HLA typing included class I and class II loci at four-digit resolution. The number of typed donors differed by locus: roughly 620-640 for A, B, C, DRB1 and DQB1; some 500 for DQA1; around 610 for DPA1; and around 450 for DPB1. Four to six DR-DQ haplotypes were handled as single units for association and clustering, since linkage in the cohort was strong. On average, roughly 200,000 unique TCR beta nucleotide sequences were sequenced per donor among 300 to 500 genotyped donors of the cohort, with roughly 19% of those sequences being non-productive. Paper-wide results and their limitations: In a later genetic analysis, a missense DCLRE1C variant was associated with V-gene and J-gene trimming of TCR beta chains, and the association was replicated in an independent cohort. A further reported finding was that TCR beta sequences accurately predicted the HLA-A and HLA-B alleles for most subjects in the first cohort. According to a later analysis, most CMV-associated TCR beta chains appeared to be HLA-restricted, and the HLA associations seemed to be driven largely by CMV exposure. Strong co-occurrence of HLA alleles, especially DR and DQ, made assigning TCR associations to individual alleles difficult. A group of highly shared sequence variants was considered likely to be a technical artifact of the sequencing pipeline. Across donors, most TCR sequences were observed very rarely, whereas some public TCRs were present in many individuals. Because HLA typing was unavailable for some donors at each locus, only the typed subset was used in association tests. Specific HLA alleles were associated with 18,000 or so TCR beta sequences at a false discovery rate of 0.05 in a later analysis. Only TCR beta chains were sequenced in this cohort, and the absence of alpha or paired-chain data limited detectable features. A later analysis reported that several top co-occurrence clusters appeared linked to parvovirus B19, influenza, CMV and Epstein-Barr virus. Sequencing depth was assumed to be roughly uniform across donors in the presence/absence analyses, though that assumption may not hold. In a later analysis, HLA-associated TCR beta chains were found to be more clonally expanded and to have lower generation probabilities than equally common non-associated chains. Roughly 17 rarely observed V segments, including chromosome 9 orphons, were excluded from the earlier analysis of about 500 of the donors because counts were too low. Correlated functional status among segregating V segments might reflect linkage disequilibrium, but an unknown experimental factor could not be ruled out. Compared with the approximately 670-donor mean, donors in an Asian-associated ancestry cluster had fewer N-insertions in productive TCRs, according to a later genetic analysis. In the study, 150 to 200 TCR beta chains were listed as associated with cytomegalovirus. In vitro tests confirmed that a few of the cytomegalovirus-associated TCR beta chains recognize cytomegalovirus antigens. An earlier analysis of approximately 500 of the donors showed that most TCR beta V segments appeared in productive rearrangements either about 90% or about 30% of the time, which broadly matched IMGT annotations. The classifier was reported to diagnose cytomegalovirus status with high specificity and sensitivity in both the original cohort and the validation cohort. The only immune exposure information available for the cohort was CMV serostatus. In a later analysis, TCR association rates were found to vary across HLA loci, with the most associated TCRs seen for DRB1 alleles and the fewest for HLA-C alleles. The 87-base-pair reads could not distinguish some IMGT-functional V segments, including TRBV6-2 and TRBV6-3, so those segments were excluded. It was suggested by the authors that the approach could potentially be generalized to other disease states and immunological phenotypes.

The library relied on the immunoSEQ multiplex PCR assay. For the multiplex PCR, a mixture combining 60 forward primers for TCR Vbeta segments and 13 reverse primers for TCR Jbeta segments was used. Amplification of the CDR3 region of rearranged TCR beta genes was performed with a multiplex PCR assay on genomic DNA. The Illumina HiSeq System was used to sequence the amplified TCR beta libraries as 87-base-pair reads. Per the source publication's procedure: A later analysis tallied 80 million to 95 million unique TCR beta chains across the approximately 670 repertoires, and about 10 million of those chains were shared by two or more donors. Raw reads were error-corrected and collapsed into unique sequences by a nearest-neighbor algorithm in which closely related sequences were merged to remove PCR and sequencing errors. V, D and J gene segments were assigned by aligning CDR3 sequences to IMGT reference sequences. Each retained sequence needed at least a six-nucleotide match to both a V gene segment and a J gene segment. Rearrangements were called productive when the CDR3 lacked stop codons and stayed in frame with V and J; all others were non-productive. Following IMGT convention, CDR3 was defined as the stretch from the second conserved V-encoded cysteine to the conserved J-encoded phenylalanine. The earlier analysis of about 610 of the donors excluded any sequence lacking an unambiguous match to a single V gene segment. In an earlier analysis of some 590 of the donors, a V segment was called functional when productive rearrangements were above 56.7%, and segregating when the standard deviation between donors exceeded 5%. To diagnose cytomegalovirus status from the catalog of TCR beta chain sequences, a statistical classification framework was built. A later analysis assigned V and J genes by comparing TCR nucleotide sequences with IMGT/GENE-DB human TR gene sequences. Using the TCRdist pipeline, a later analysis assigned CDR3 sequences along with most-parsimonious VDJ recombination scenarios. In a later analysis, every TCR beta chain was defined by the combination of its CDR3 amino acid sequence and its V-gene family, and reads without a unique V-gene family were dropped. In a later analysis, fewer than 600 highly shared, low-generation-probability nucleotide sequences were removed to address suspected cross-contamination and a sequencing artifact. In a later analysis, a clonal expansion index was calculated for each public chain from normalized within-repertoire ranks of inferred template counts. In a later analysis, generation probabilities were computed using a VDJ recombination model fitted to out-of-frame rearrangements, and the results were checked against IGoR. In a later analysis, TCR-TCR, TCR-HLA and TCR-CMV co-occurrence was scored with hypergeometric tests, and a repertoire-size bias correction was applied to TCR pairs. In a later analysis, false discovery rates were estimated by permuting HLA or CMV assignments 20 times. In a later analysis, co-occurring TCRs were grouped using DBSCAN, and TCRdist sequence similarity was added for clustering within HLA-allele-positive subsets. Repertoires with fewer than 30,000 or more than 120,000 public chains, plus five repertoires with anomalous nucleotide sharing, were excluded from co-occurrence clustering. TCRdb carries this immuneACCESS record with in-frame sequences only. Its versions omit some clonotypes, under half of them owing to an unresolved V gene in the studies checked, with the rest unexplained. The V and J calls and the clone size are those of that table, but D and trimming were determined from the DNA. In this sample the table shows approximately 130,000 clones, over 70% of which occur a single time. 2% to 3% of the sample lies in the top ten.

V loses 2 bases of germline sequence and J loses 0 bases, and the interval between the two ends is 5 bases. Looking up the germline V gene yields CDR1 SGHDT and CDR2 YYEEEE. CDR3 length: 13 amino acids, cysteine to phenylalanine. Only CDR3 DNA is held: 39 bases, read in frame from base 1. The cohort consisted of some 730 healthy bone marrow donors. All cohort members were sampled while nominally healthy, although unrecorded immune exposures were likely present. The donor was CMV seropositive and was included in the group of 250 to 300 seropositive cohort members. Each donor provided a peripheral blood sample, and peripheral blood mononuclear cells were used for TCR beta sequencing. Genomic DNA was extracted from the blood cell samples with the Qiagen DNeasy Blood Extraction Kit. Points on this clone: It has no known antigen specificity. Nothing much larger sits one base from this clone, and base qualities are not available.

This TCR derives from a woman aged 55 to 70 in good health and CMV-seropositive. The specimen was PBMCs. The chain is made from TRBV5-6 and TRBJ1-2, with the D gene not clear enough to name. The sequence in DNA is TGTGCCAGCAGCTTCGGTTCTAACTATGGCTACACCTTC. It translates as CASSFGSNYGYTF.